This T cell receptor beta chain comes out of a study of lymphopenia after photon versus proton radiotherapy (dated by TCRdb to the late 2010s). Describing the broader study: The study compared the immunological effects of photon versus proton radiation therapy in patients with gastrointestinal tumors who developed high-grade lymphopenia. The 20 patients in the cohort had gastrointestinal tumors, were treated with either photon or proton therapy, and subsequently developed lymphopenia. The study aimed to characterize how the two radiation modalities differ in their impact on the immune system. Results and caveats for the whole study, not just this receptor: During treatment, patients who received photon therapy lost naive T cells and TCR diversity and gained effector/memory populations, whereas patients who received proton therapy remained relatively stable. The survival association was examined only in patients who died, and the authors described better survival with proton therapy as a possibility, not as a demonstrated result. After the lymphocyte count nadir, oligoclonal expansion, especially of CD8+ Temra cells, was observed in photon-treated repertoires, and the drop in diversity was driven by this expansion. Among patients across the cohort who died, overall survival time showed an inverse correlation with a larger post-nadir drop in TCR diversity.

Library preparation was by the immunoSEQ multiplex PCR assay. T cell repertoires were profiled by deep sequencing of rearranged TCR beta loci, alongside multiparametric flow cytometry. In TCRdb, the immuneACCESS table is reduced to in-frame sequences with V and J assigned. These tables do not hold every clone; where another copy was compared, an unresolved V gene accounts for under half, and the others remain unexplained. The sample has 55,000 to 75,000 clones on record, approximately 91% of them singletons. Approximately 2.6% of the sample lies in the top ten. Concerning this clone: There is no known antigen for this receptor. Base qualities are not at hand, and no much larger clone is one base apart.

From a lookup of the germline V gene, CDR1 and CDR2 are KGHSH and LQKENI. V is clipped by 2 bases and J by 11 bases, and the sequence between their germline boundaries is 16 bases long. Including cysteine and phenylalanine, the CDR3 has 13 amino acids. This entry keeps only the CDR3 DNA: 39 bases, framed from base 1. The chain employs TRBV18 and TRBJ2-7; the D gene is perhaps TRBD1 or TRBD2, as each covers 5 bases. This TCR came from a woman in her seventies with pancreatic cancer. The sequencing used peripheral blood, collected from a patient treated with photon-based radiotherapy. The CDR3 has the sequence CASSPSGRQGEYF. The sequenced DNA: TGTGCCAGCTCACCATCGGGACGGCAAGGGGAGTACTTC.